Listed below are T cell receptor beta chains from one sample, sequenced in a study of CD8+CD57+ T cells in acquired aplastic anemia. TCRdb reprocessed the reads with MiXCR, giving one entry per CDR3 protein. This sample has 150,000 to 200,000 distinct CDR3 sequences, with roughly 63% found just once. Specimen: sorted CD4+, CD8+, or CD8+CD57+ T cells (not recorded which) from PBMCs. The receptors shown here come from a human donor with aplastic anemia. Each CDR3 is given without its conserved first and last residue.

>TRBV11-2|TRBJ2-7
ASSLGTGVNEQY
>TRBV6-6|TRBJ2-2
ASSPQGARAGELF
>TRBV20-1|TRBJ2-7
SAPGQGGPYEQY
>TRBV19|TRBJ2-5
ASSHRPGETQY
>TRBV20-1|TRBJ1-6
SARDLEGSPLH
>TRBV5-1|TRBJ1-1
ASSLNRNTEAF
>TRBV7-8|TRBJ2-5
ASSLARGGNQPQY
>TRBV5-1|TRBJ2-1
ASSERQGAYNEQF
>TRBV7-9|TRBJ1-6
ASSPTLTVDSPLH
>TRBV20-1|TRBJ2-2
SARDFAGGTAGELF
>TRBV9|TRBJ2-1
ASSVVTGGDTYNEQF
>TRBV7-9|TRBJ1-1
ASSLGSGMRTEAF
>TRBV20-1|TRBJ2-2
SARPGQGKNTGELF
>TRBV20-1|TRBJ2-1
SARNLHEQF
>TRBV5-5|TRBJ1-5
ASSYFLTQPQH
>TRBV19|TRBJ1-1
ATSGLNTEAF
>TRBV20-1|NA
SANGGTGEQY
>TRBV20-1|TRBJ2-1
SAPSSQHSYNEQF
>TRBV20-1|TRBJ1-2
SAWSRQGANYGYT
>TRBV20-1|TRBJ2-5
SARDRLVQETQY
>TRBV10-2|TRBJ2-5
ASSESETQY
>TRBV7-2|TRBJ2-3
ASSSRPLSTDTQY
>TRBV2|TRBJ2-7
ASRTGGIGYEQY
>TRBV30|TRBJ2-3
AWTLGGTQY
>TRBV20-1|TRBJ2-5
SATWTDAETQY
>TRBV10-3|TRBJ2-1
AISGGDEQF
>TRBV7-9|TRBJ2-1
AAGGKALSYNEQF
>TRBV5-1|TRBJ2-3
ASSSTGVSSTDTQY
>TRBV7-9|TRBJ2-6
ASSLGGGANVLT
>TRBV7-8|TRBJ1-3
ASSLDSFSGNTIY
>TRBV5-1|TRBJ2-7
ASSFAGRTSSYEQY
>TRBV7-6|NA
ASSLALSGGIHEQF
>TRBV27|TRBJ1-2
ASSTDRAYYGYT
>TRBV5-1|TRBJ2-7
ASTPGGFEEQY
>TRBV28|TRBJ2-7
ASSFWTPTVIGGEQY
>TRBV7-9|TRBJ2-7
ASSFTGDYYEQY
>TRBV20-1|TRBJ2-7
SATTSGRNEQY
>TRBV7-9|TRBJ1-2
ASSLIGGGGGYT
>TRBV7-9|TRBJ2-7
ASSLVGYGYEQY
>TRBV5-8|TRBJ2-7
ASSSEVGGYEQY
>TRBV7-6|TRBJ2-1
ATRGVSYNEQF
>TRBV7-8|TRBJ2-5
ASSGSGGAAQETQY
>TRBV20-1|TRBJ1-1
SARVGGGASGTEAF
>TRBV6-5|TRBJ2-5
ASSDTGTSGQETQY
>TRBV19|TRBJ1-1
AARDTNTEAF